The T cell receptor (beta chain) described here comes from a study of cytotoxic CD8 clonotypes in ibrutinib-treated CLL. Study at large: The study included some 10 relapsed/refractory and under 16 treatment-naive patients; about 18 had IGHV unmutated disease.

There are 17 residues in the CDR3. V was cut by 1 base and J by 6 bases, with 20 bases left in between. Germline CDR1 and CDR2: LGHNA and YNFKEQ. Regarding the study as a whole: Clonality correlated strongly with circulating CD8+ T cells and exceeded age-matched healthy donors at baseline.

With regard to this clone: Its antigen is as yet unknown.

Data came from immunoSEQ multiplex PCR; TCRdb stores just in-frame clones and leaves some out. The table records over 120,000 clones, 79% of them present only once. V is TRBV4-2 and J is TRBJ2-3; TRBD2 might be the D (5 bases). The clonotype comes from a human donor with chronic lymphocytic leukemia. The sample consisted of PBMCs, taken after 12 months of ibrutinib treatment. The CDR3 nucleotides are TGTGCCAGCAGCCAAGGTCCGGCGGGTGCCGCTGCGGATACGCAGTATTTT. This sequence encodes CASSQGPAGAAADTQYF.